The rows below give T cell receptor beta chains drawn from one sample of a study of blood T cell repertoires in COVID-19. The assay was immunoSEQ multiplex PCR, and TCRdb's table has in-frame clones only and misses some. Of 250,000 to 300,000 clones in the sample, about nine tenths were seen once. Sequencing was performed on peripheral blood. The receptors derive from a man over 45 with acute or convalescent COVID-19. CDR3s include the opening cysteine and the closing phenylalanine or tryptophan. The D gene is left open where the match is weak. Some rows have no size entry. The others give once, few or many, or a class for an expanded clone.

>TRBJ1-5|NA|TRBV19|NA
TGTGCCAGTAGTATTTTTGGAGATAGCAATCAGCCCCAGCATTTT
CASSIFGDSNQPQHF
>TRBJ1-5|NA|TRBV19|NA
TGTGCCATCGATGTCGGGGGGGGTCAGCCCCAGCATTTT
CAIDVGGGQPQHF
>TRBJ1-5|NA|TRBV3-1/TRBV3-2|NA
TGTGCCAGCAGCCATAGTAGACTTCTACGGCGTAGCAATCAGCCCCAGCATTTT
CASSHSRLLRRSNQPQHF
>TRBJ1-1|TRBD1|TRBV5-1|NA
TGCGCCAGCAGCTTGGCCAGGGGGCTGAACACTGAAGCTTTCTTT
CASSLARGLNTEAFF
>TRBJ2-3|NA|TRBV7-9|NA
TGTGCCAGCAGCCCAAGACAGAGCACAGATACGCAGTATTTT
CASSPRQSTDTQYF
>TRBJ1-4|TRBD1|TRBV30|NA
TGTGCCTGGAGGGGGACAGGACGTCCTAATGAAAAACTGTTTTTT
CAWRGTGRPNEKLFF
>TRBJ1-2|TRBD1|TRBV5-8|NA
TGTGCCAGCAGCTTCGGACAGGGAGATGGGTATGGCTACACCTTC
CASSFGQGDGYGYTF
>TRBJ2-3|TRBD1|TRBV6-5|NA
TGTGCCAGCTCCGGGACAGGCATCACAGATACGCAGTATTTT
CASSGTGITDTQYF
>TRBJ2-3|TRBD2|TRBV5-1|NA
TGCGCCAGCAGCTTCGGGACTGGGAGCGGGGGGGCAGATACGCAGTATTTT
CASSFGTGSGGADTQYF
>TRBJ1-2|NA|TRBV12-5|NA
TGTGCTGCCCAGTATCTAGATGGCTACACCTTC
CAAQYLDGYTF
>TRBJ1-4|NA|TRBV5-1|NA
TGCGCCAGCAGTGCAGTAAATAATGAAAAACTGTTTTTT
CASSAVNNEKLFF
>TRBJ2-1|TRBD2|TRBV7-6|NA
TGTGCCAGCAGCTCCGGGGGGAGCTCCTACAATGAGCAGTTCTTC
CASSSGGSSYNEQFF
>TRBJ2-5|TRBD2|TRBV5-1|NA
TGCGCCAGGGCCCGGGGGGGGGTAAGCGAGACCCAGTACTTC
CARARGGVSETQYF
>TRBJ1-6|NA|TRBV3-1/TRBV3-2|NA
TGTGCCAGCAGTCACAATAATAATTCACCCCTCCACTTT
CASSHNNNSPLHF
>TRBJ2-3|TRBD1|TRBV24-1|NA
TGTGCCACCAGTGACCCGGGACAGGGCACAGATACGCAGTATTTT
CATSDPGQGTDTQYF
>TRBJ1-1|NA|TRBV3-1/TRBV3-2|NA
TGTGCCAGCAGCCCCCGAGACAGCGCTGAAGCTTTCTTT
CASSPRDSAEAFF
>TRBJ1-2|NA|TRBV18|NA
TGTGCCAGCTCACCGGGAGAGGGATCCAATGGCTACACCTTC
CASSPGEGSNGYTF
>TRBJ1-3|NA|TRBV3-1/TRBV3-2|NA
TGTGCCAGCAGCCAAGATGAACTTCTCTCTGGAAACACCATATATTTT
CASSQDELLSGNTIYF
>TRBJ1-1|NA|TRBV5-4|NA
TGTGCCAGCAGCTTGTCCCGGGGGAACACTGAAGCTTTCTTT
CASSLSRGNTEAFF
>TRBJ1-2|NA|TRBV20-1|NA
TGCAGTGCTAGCGGCACGGGGGGGTTCTCCTTC
CSASGTGGFSF
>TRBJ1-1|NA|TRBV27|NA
TGTGCCAGCAGTTTCGTGGGGAGCACTGAAGCTTTCTTT
CASSFVGSTEAFF
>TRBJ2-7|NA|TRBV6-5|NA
TGTGCCAGCAGTTACTTCCTCGGGACACTGATCGGCGAGCAGTACTTC
CASSYFLGTLIGEQYF
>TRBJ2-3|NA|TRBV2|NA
TGTGCCACCACCTCCGGGACACAAAGTACAGATACGCAGTATTTT
CATTSGTQSTDTQYF
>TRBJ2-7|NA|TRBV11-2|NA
TGTGCCAGCAGCTCCGGGGGCTCCTACGAGCAGTACTTC
CASSSGGSYEQYF
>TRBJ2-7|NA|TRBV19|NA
TGTGCCAGTAGTAGGGCGCAGGGGTCTGGCTCCTACGAGCAGTACTTC
CASSRAQGSGSYEQYF
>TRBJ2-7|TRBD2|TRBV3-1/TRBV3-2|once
TGTGCCAGCGGGGGAGGGTACGAGCAGTACTTC
CASGGGYEQYF
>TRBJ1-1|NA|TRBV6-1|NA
TGTGCCAGCAGTGAAGCGCGGGGAATCACTGAAGCTTTCTTT
CASSEARGITEAFF
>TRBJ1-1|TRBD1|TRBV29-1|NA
TGCAGCGTTGAAGAGGGGACAGTAAACACTGAAGCTTTCTTT
CSVEEGTVNTEAFF